This T cell receptor (beta chain) stems from a study of cytotoxic CD8 clonotypes in ibrutinib-treated CLL. The protocol was immunoSEQ multiplex PCR, while the TCRdb copy is restricted to in-frame clones and leaves out a portion. The sample lists about 200,000 clones, approximately 79% seen once, with about an eighth in the top ten. Study results and limitations: Clonality (at baseline) was higher than in age-matched healthy donors and tracked circulating CD8+ T-cell counts.

On this clone: The antigen remains unidentified.

Germline CDR1 and CDR2: MNHEY and SMNVEV (reference sequence). V was shortened by 5 bases and J by 0 bases, with 18 bases between the two germline ends. The CDR3 runs 17 residues. Source: PBMCs, taken after 12 months of ibrutinib treatment. The TCR sequence derives from a human donor with chronic lymphocytic leukemia. The rearrangement uses TRBV27 and TRBJ2-3, with D tentatively TRBD1 (6 bases). The CDR3: CASSLYRAFPSTDTQYF. The DNA for the CDR3 is TGTGCCAGCAGTCTTTACAGGGCTTTCCCTAGCACAGATACGCAGTATTTT.